This entry concerns a single TCR beta chain. Germline V gene data show CDR1 as MNHEY and CDR2 as SMNVEV (reference sequence). V shed 3 bases and J shed 6 bases, with 9 bases lying between them. The CDR3 runs 14 residues. This record comes from a study of OX40 agonist ivuxolimab in advanced cancers. Assay: immunoSEQ multiplex PCR; the TCRdb copy retains only in-frame clones and omits some. The profile covers 72,000 or so clones, with more than 75% appearing a single time and approximately 0.25% taken by the ten largest. This sequence originates from an adult with an advanced solid tumor such as melanoma, head and neck, liver or kidney cancer. The material was CD4+ or CD8+ T cells sorted from blood, obtained in a trial of the OX40 agonist ivuxolimab. This sequence joins TRBV27 and TRBJ1-6, with D maybe TRBD1 (5 bases). The CDR3 bases are TGTGCCAGCAGTTTCGACAGCTTTAATTCACCCCTCCACTTT. This translates into CASSFDSFNSPLHF.